Following are 22 T cell receptor beta chains from one sample sequenced in a study of CD8 T cells in ankylosing spondylitis. Study-level results: Ankylosing spondylitis blood seemed to carry a telltale TCR beta motif made of several highly homologous variants.

In TCRdb, the 5' RACE reads were re-called with MiXCR into one record per CDR3 protein. The sample includes around 440,000 distinct CDR3 sequences, more than 15% of them seen just once. Antigen specificity for these receptors is unknown. The material sequenced was blood, either unsorted or a sorted T cell fraction (not recorded which). The receptor set was obtained from a male donor with ankylosing spondylitis.

The genes are TRBV5-4 and TRBJ1-2; D remains ambiguous. Trimming took 0 bases from V and 0 from J, leaving 6 bases between them. The length of the CDR3 is 14 residues. The V gene's germline CDR1 is SGHNT and CDR2 YYREEE (reference sequence). The CDR3 DNA reads as TGTGCCAGCAGCTTGGACGTCTCTAACTATGGCTACACCTTC. Protein sequence: CASSLDVSNYGYTF.

There are a few counts of this clonotype. V and J are TRBV3-1 and TRBJ2-5; D remains ambiguous. With 3 bases removed from V and 7 bases from J, the gap between germline ends came to 12 bases. The CDR3 contains 13 residues. Germline V CDR1 and CDR2: LGHDT, YNNKEL (reference sequence). CDR3 region: CASSQSEERTQYF. The CDR3 DNA follows: TGTGCCAGCAGCCAGAGTGAGGAGAGGACCCAGTACTTC.

The J gene is TRBJ2-2, the V gene TRBV12-3 or TRBV12-4; 9 bases match TRBD1. The CDR3 has 18 amino acids. V trimming: 2 bases; J trimming: 4 bases; junction bases outside the gene matches: 11. CDR3 nucleotides: TGTGCCAGCAGTTTATTGGGGGTGGGGACAGGGTTCACCGGGGAGCTGTTTTTT. Protein: CASSLLGVGTGFTGELFF.

The chain recombines TRBV20-1 with TRBJ2-3, with 9 bases lining up with TRBD2. Germline loops: CDR1 DFQATT, CDR2 SNEGSKA (reference sequence). V shed 8 bases and J 3 bases; nucleotides not matched to a gene: 3. CDR3 size: 12 residues. In DNA, the CDR3 is TGCAGTTTAGCGGGAGTAACAGATACGCAGTATTTT. Translation gives CSLAGVTDTQYF.

The chain links TRBV9 to TRBJ2-5; the match to TRBD1 covers 10 bases. CDR3 length: 15 amino acids. CDR1 and CDR2 (germline): SGDLS, YYNGEE. Unmatched junction bases numbered 5, after V lost 1 base and J lost 5 bases. The DNA for the CDR3 is TGTGCCAGCAGCGTACGGGACAGGGGCGGGGAGACCCAGTACTTC. Amino acids: CASSVRDRGGETQYF.

This clonotype was seen a few times. The chain is built from TRBV5-1 and TRBJ2-3, with 10 bases that match TRBD2. The CDR3 has 17 amino acids. The germline CDR1 and CDR2 sequences are SGHRS and YFSETQ. V lost 3 bases and J lost 2; bases outside the gene matches: 9. In DNA, the CDR3 is TGCGCCAGCAGCTGGGCCCTACTAGCGGGACCCACAGATACGCAGTATTTT. Encoded protein: CASSWALLAGPTDTQYF.

The V gene is TRBV4-2, the J gene TRBJ1-2; a possible D gene is TRBD1 (6 bases). V lost 0 bases, J lost 6 bases, and 14 bases lay in between. The CDR3 loop spans 15 amino acids. Germline V CDR1 and CDR2: LGHNA, YNFKEQ. CDR3: CASSQEWREGDGYTF. The CDR3 DNA is TGTGCCAGCAGCCAAGAATGGCGGGAGGGGGATGGCTACACCTTC.

This clonotype was found a few times. This chain uses TRBV5-1 with TRBJ2-4, with 8 bases identical to TRBD2. The J segment lost 7 bases and the V segment lost 4 bases, leaving 7 bases of the junction unmatched. There are 14 residues in the CDR3. Germline V gene lookup returns CDR1 SGHRS and CDR2 YFSETQ. CDR3 region: CASSPRGGVNIQYF. As DNA, the CDR3 is TGCGCCAGCAGCCCACGGGGGGGGGTCAACATTCAGTACTTC.

CDR3 bases: TGTGCCAGCAGGGGGACAGGGGGCTCCGGGGAGCTGTTTTTT. It encodes CASRGTGGSGELFF. This sequence joins TRBV6-1 and TRBJ2-2, with 12 bases fitting TRBD1. Germline CDR1 is MNHNS and CDR2 is SASEGT. This CDR3 is built from 14 residues. V shed 6 bases, J shed 6 bases, and the junction held 2 bases outside the gene matches.

In DNA, the CDR3 is TGTGCCAGCTCCCTGGGGCCGAACCCGGGCTCAGGCGGCGATACGCAGTATTTT. Translated, it gives CASSLGPNPGSGGDTQYF. The gene calls are TRBV18 and TRBJ2-3; weak D call: TRBD1 (5 bases). CDR3 length equals 18 residues. The germline V gene has CDR1 KGHSH and CDR2 LQKENI. The V end was cut by 6 bases, the J end by 6 bases, with 28 bases between.

This clonotype was seen a handful of times. The chain uses TRBV20-1 and TRBJ1-2; 12 bases match TRBD1. The trim removed 6 bases at V and 6 bases at J, leaving 11 bases unmatched. Germline CDR1 reads DFQATT; CDR2 reads SNEGSKA (reference sequence). This CDR3 contains 15 residues. CDR3 DNA: TGCAGTGCCATAACCGGGACAGGGGGCAGAAATGGCTACACCTTC. It translates to CSAITGTGGRNGYTF.

Only a few counts were recorded for this clonotype. V is TRBV3-1 and J is TRBJ2-5; TRBD1 matches 8 bases. V lost 0 bases and J lost 4; bases outside the gene matches: 4. Per the germline V gene, CDR1 is LGHDT and CDR2 is YNNKEL (reference sequence). The CDR3 has 15 amino acids. The CDR3 coding sequence is TGTGCCAGCAGCCAAGACCGGACAGGGTCAGAGACCCAGTACTTC. This translates into CASSQDRTGSETQYF.

This clonotype appeared a few times. The chain carries TRBV9 and TRBJ1-2, with no clear D. V gave up 2 bases and J gave up 6 bases, with 14 bases separating them. This CDR3 has 14 amino acids. The germline V gene encodes CDR1 SGDLS and CDR2 YYNGEE. The CDR3: CASSVRLGKNGYTF. DNA for the CDR3: TGTGCCAGCAGCGTCCGGCTGGGGAAGAATGGCTACACCTTC.

Ten or more counts support this clonotype. The rearrangement links TRBV5-1 to TRBJ2-7, with D maybe TRBD1 (6 bases). Trimming stripped 4 bases from V and 5 bases from J, with 34 bases between. Germline CDR1 and CDR2: SGHRS and YFSETQ. This CDR3 contains 20 residues. Here the CDR3 DNA reads TGCGCCAGCAGCCTCGACCTGGTGGGACAAAGGGGAAGGGAGAATAACGAGCAGTACTTC. Translated, it gives CASSLDLVGQRGRENNEQYF.

The chain uses TRBV7-2 and TRBJ2-5; 10 bases agree with TRBD1. In germline, CDR1 is SGHTA, CDR2 FQGNSA. The length of the CDR3 is 14 residues. V shed 1 base, J shed 4 bases, and the junction held 0 bases outside the gene matches. For the CDR3, the DNA is TGTGCCAGCAGCTTAGGGACAGGGGGAGAGACCCAGTACTTC. Protein product: CASSLGTGGETQYF.

This clonotype was seen at least ten times. The chain uses TRBV10-2 and TRBJ2-1; TRBD2 matches at 7 bases. This CDR3 has 12 residues. J was trimmed by 6 bases and V by 5 bases; bases with no gene match: 1. The V gene's germline CDR1 is WSHSY and CDR2 SAAADI. CDR3 sequence reads: CASSWGGNEQFF. The CDR3 DNA sequence: TGCGCCAGCAGTTGGGGGGGCAATGAGCAGTTCTTC.

The sample holds a few counts of this clonotype. This chain connects TRBV5-1 to TRBJ2-1, with D perhaps TRBD1 (6 bases). V shed 4 bases and J shed 0 bases, with 20 bases lying between them. Germline V gene sequence: CDR1 SGHRS, CDR2 YFSETQ. The length of the CDR3 is 18 residues. The DNA of the CDR3 is TGCGCCAGCAGCACCACTCTCCGGACAGCCAACTCCTACAATGAGCAGTTCTTC. Its translation: CASSTTLRTANSYNEQFF.

The chain uses TRBV6-5 and TRBJ2-1; D call uncertain. Germline CDR1 and CDR2: MNHEY and SVGAGI. The germline V and J ends were trimmed by 5 bases and 9 bases, with 11 bases remaining between them. CDR3 size: 12 residues. The CDR3 DNA reads as TGTGCCAGCAGTCCCCGTTTTGGTGAGCAGTTCTTC. Amino acid sequence: CASSPRFGEQFF.

This clonotype was found a few times. The CDR3 DNA reads TGCGCCAGCAGCTATGACTGGGGGACAGCCAAAAACATTCAGTACTTC. Protein: CASSYDWGTAKNIQYF. The chain combines TRBV4-3 with TRBJ2-4, with D perhaps being TRBD1 or TRBD2 (5 bases each). From germline, CDR1 is LGHNA and CDR2 YSLEER. The CDR3 is 16 residues long. V shed 5 bases and J shed 0 bases, with 14 bases lying between them.

The chain links TRBV6-1 to TRBJ1-5; tentatively, D is TRBD1 (6 bases). The CDR3 extends over 16 amino acids. Trimming took off 6 bases at V and 6 bases at J, with 21 bases between the two ends. Looked up from germline, CDR1 is MNHNS and CDR2 is SASEGT. CDR3 residues: CASRRSRDTYSQPQHF. CDR3 in DNA: TGTGCCAGCAGAAGATCCCGGGACACTTACAGTCAGCCCCAGCATTTT.

The chain joins TRBV7-9 to TRBJ1-1; no clear D. The germline gives CDR1 SEHNR, CDR2 FQNEAQ (reference sequence). The V end lost 0 bases, the J end lost 1 base, and 12 bases lay between the germline ends. The CDR3 length is 16 residues. The CDR3 region is CASSLAVPSGNTEAFF. CDR3 coding DNA: TGTGCCAGCAGCTTAGCGGTCCCCTCCGGGAACACTGAAGCTTTCTTT.

The V gene is TRBV11-2, the J gene TRBJ1-1; no clear D. The CDR3 extends over 15 amino acids. Looked up from germline, CDR1 is SGHAT and CDR2 is FQNNGV. The ends were cut back, 1 base at V and 1 base at J, with 10 bases in the middle. In DNA, the CDR3 is TGTGCCAGCAGCTTAGCGACTGGGAAGAACACTGAAGCTTTCTTT. Its translation is CASSLATGKNTEAFF.